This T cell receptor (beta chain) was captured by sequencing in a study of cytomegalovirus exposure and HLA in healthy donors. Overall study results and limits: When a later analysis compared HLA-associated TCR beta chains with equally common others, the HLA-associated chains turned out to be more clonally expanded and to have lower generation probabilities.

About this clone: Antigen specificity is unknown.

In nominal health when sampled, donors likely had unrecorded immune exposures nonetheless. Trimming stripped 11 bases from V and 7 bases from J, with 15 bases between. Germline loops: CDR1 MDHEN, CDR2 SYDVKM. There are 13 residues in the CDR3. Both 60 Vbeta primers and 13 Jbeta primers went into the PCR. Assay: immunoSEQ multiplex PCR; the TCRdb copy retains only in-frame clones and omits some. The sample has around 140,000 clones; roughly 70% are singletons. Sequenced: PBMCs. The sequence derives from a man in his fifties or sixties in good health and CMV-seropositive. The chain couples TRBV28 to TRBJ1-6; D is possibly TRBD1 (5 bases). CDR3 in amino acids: CAAQGAKNSPLHF. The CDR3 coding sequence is TGTGCCGCCCAAGGGGCGAAGAATTCACCCCTCCACTTT. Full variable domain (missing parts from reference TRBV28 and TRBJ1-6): DVKVTQSSRYLVKRTGEKVFLECVQDMDHENMFWYRQDPGLGLRLIYFSYDVKMKEKGDIPEGYSVSREKKERFSLILESASTNQTSMYLCAAQGAKNSPLHFGNGTRLTVT.